This T cell receptor (beta chain) was sequenced for a study of cytomegalovirus exposure and HLA in healthy donors (TCRdb year 2017). Looking at the study overall: According to an earlier analysis of a few hundred of the donors, 150 million to 200 million T cells yielded 117 million unique TCR beta sequences and 276 Gb of sequence data. An earlier analysis of 587 of the donors used high-throughput TCR beta sequencing to judge whether each TCR beta V gene segment behaved as functional or pseudogenic. Among the roughly 370 genotyped donors, around 79% belonged to the genetic ancestry cluster associated with self-reported Caucasian donors. HLA typing included class I and class II loci at four-digit resolution. Every discovery cohort repertoire had been produced on one sequencing platform. The study aimed to test whether cataloging public T cell receptors could reveal signatures of past pathogen exposure. High-throughput TCR immunosequencing, statistical association of individual TCRs with disease status, and machine learning were combined to predict cytomegalovirus infection status. Rather than drawing on any new phenotypic data, the later analysis identified candidate immune exposures from TCR beta sequences and the way those sequences occurred across donors. Donor age, sex, ethnicity and CMV serostatus were compiled together with the repertoire data. About 300 gigabases of sequencing data and roughly 90 million unique TCR sequences were included in an early release covering 500 to 750 HLA-typed donors. In a later genetic analysis, genome-wide SNP genotypes for about 65% of the roughly 700 donors were used, and that subset was treated as a discovery cohort. Among some 410 genotyped donors of the cohort, an average of approximately 240,000 unique TCR beta nucleotide sequences were sequenced per donor, around 20% of them non-productive. A later analysis re-analyzed previously published TCR beta repertoires from roughly 630 donors and added high-resolution HLA genotyping to study TCR occurrence patterns. The number of donors typed differed by locus, with roughly 620-640 for A, B, C, DRB1 and DQB1, roughly 520 for DQA1, 600 to 610 for DPA1, and 472 for DPB1. Using immunosequencing, the study profiled T cell repertoires from about 650 subjects and related those repertoires to cytomegalovirus serostatus. Besides the first cohort of some 670 subjects, a separate validation cohort made up of roughly 130 different subjects was used. Several DR-DQ haplotypes were handled as single units for association and clustering because linkage in the cohort was strong. The investigation overall reported the following: Some 15 rarely observed V segments, including chromosome 9 orphons, were excluded from the earlier analysis of some 590 of the donors because counts were too low. A later analysis found that TCR association rates varied across HLA loci, with DRB1 alleles showing the most associated TCRs and HLA-C alleles the fewest. While some public TCRs were present in many individuals, most TCR sequences turned up only very rarely across donors. Because HLA typing was unavailable for some donors at each locus, only the typed subset was used in association tests. Some IMGT-functional V segments, including TRBV6-2 and TRBV6-3, could not be told apart with the 87-base-pair reads, so those segments were excluded. A few of the identified cytomegalovirus-associated TCR beta chains were confirmed in vitro to be specific for cytomegalovirus antigens. The study gave a list of roughly 150 TCR beta chains associated with cytomegalovirus. A further reported finding was that TCR beta sequences accurately predicted the HLA-A and HLA-B alleles for most subjects in the first cohort. Sequencing depth was assumed to be roughly uniform across donors in the presence/absence analyses, though that assumption may not hold. According to a later genetic analysis, donors in an Asian-associated ancestry cluster had fewer N-insertions in productive TCRs than the approximately 670-donor mean. Only TCR beta chains were sequenced in this cohort, and the absence of alpha or paired-chain data limited detectable features. A later genetic analysis associated a missense DCLRE1C variant with V-gene and J-gene trimming of TCR beta chains, and an independent cohort replicated the association. According to a later analysis, parvovirus B19, influenza, CMV and Epstein-Barr virus appeared linked to several top co-occurrence clusters. When HLA alleles, especially DR and DQ, strongly co-occurred, attributing TCR associations to individual alleles was difficult. In both the original and validation cohorts, the classifier was reported to diagnose cytomegalovirus status with high specificity and sensitivity. Correlated functional status among segregating V segments might reflect linkage disequilibrium, but an unknown experimental factor could not be ruled out. In a later analysis, most CMV-associated TCR beta chains were found to appear HLA-restricted, with HLA associations seemingly driven largely by CMV exposure. In an earlier analysis of 587 of the donors, most TCR beta V segments appeared in productive rearrangements about 87% or about 30% of the time, broadly matching IMGT annotations. In a later analysis, HLA-associated TCR beta chains showed more clonal expansion and lower generation probabilities than non-associated chains that were equally common. The sequencing pipeline was judged likely to have produced a cluster of highly shared sequence variants as a technical artifact. A later analysis associated about 17,000 TCR beta sequences with specific HLA alleles at a false discovery rate of 0.05. Immune exposure information for the cohort was limited to CMV serostatus. According to the authors, the approach could potentially be generalized to other disease states and immunological phenotypes.

The cohort consisted of 600 to 750 healthy bone marrow donors. Cohort members were all nominally healthy when sampled, although unrecorded immune exposures were likely present. The donor was CMV seropositive and belonged to the group of a few hundred seropositive cohort members. Each donor provided a peripheral blood sample, and peripheral blood mononuclear cells were used for TCR beta sequencing. The Qiagen DNeasy Blood Extraction Kit was used to extract genomic DNA from the blood cell samples. There are a few counts of this clone. Its antigen is unknown. One base away there is no much larger clone; base qualities are not given. CDR3 length: 13 amino acids, cysteine to phenylalanine. Solely the CDR3 DNA is kept, with 39 bases framed from the first base. The library came from the immunoSEQ multiplex PCR assay. A mixture of 60 forward primers for TCR Vbeta segments and 13 reverse primers for TCR Jbeta segments was used in the multiplex PCR. The CDR3 region of rearranged TCR beta genes was amplified from genomic DNA by a multiplex PCR assay. On the Illumina HiSeq System, the amplified TCR beta libraries were sequenced as 87-base-pair reads. In the original analysis: In a later analysis, 80 million or so unique TCR beta chains were counted across the roughly 670 repertoires, and roughly 10 million of these chains were shared by at least two donors. Raw reads were error-corrected and collapsed into unique sequences with a nearest-neighbor algorithm that merged closely related sequences to remove PCR and sequencing errors. CDR3 sequences were aligned to IMGT reference sequences to assign V, D and J gene segments. For a sequence to be retained, a match of at least six nucleotides was required to both a V gene segment and a J gene segment. Rearrangements were called productive when the CDR3 lacked stop codons and stayed in frame with V and J; all others were non-productive. CDR3 was defined by IMGT convention, running from the second conserved V-encoded cysteine to the conserved J-encoded phenylalanine. The earlier analysis of roughly 590 of the donors excluded sequences that lacked an unambiguous match to a single V gene segment. In an earlier analysis of about 590 of the donors, a V segment was called functional when productive rearrangements were above 56.7%, and segregating when the standard deviation between donors exceeded 5%. To diagnose cytomegalovirus status from the catalog of TCR beta chain sequences, a statistical classification framework was built. In a later analysis, V and J genes were assigned by comparing TCR nucleotide sequences against IMGT/GENE-DB human TR gene sequences. In a later analysis, CDR3 sequences and most-parsimonious VDJ recombination scenarios were assigned using the TCRdist pipeline. In a later analysis, each TCR beta chain was defined by its CDR3 amino acid sequence together with its V-gene family, and reads without a unique V-gene family were excluded. In a later analysis, around 600 highly shared, low-generation-probability nucleotide sequences were removed to address suspected cross-contamination and a sequencing artifact. In a later analysis, a clonal expansion index was calculated for each public chain from normalized within-repertoire ranks of inferred template counts. Generation probabilities in a later analysis came from a VDJ recombination model fitted to out-of-frame rearrangements, and those results were checked against IGoR. In a later analysis, hypergeometric tests were used to score TCR-TCR, TCR-HLA and TCR-CMV co-occurrence, with a repertoire-size bias correction applied to TCR pairs. A later analysis estimated false discovery rates by permuting HLA or CMV assignments 20 times. In a later analysis, co-occurring TCRs were grouped with DBSCAN, and TCRdist sequence similarity was added when clustering was performed within HLA-allele-positive subsets. Repertoires with fewer than 30,000 or more than 120,000 public chains, plus five repertoires with anomalous nucleotide sharing, were excluded from co-occurrence clustering. The table was pulled from immuneACCESS by TCRdb, which kept in-frame rearrangements only. Such tables lose some clones; where checked, under half of the loss comes from unresolved V genes, and the rest has no known cause. That table gives V, J and clone size, and the DNA gave D and trimming. The sample contains 100,000 or so clones, around four fifths of them found a single time. The leading ten clones occupy over 9.5% of the sample.

The receptor comes from a man younger than 40 in good health and CMV-seropositive. The chain couples TRBV21-1 to TRBJ1-6; the table's D call TRBD1 went unverified against the DNA. TRBV21-1 is designated a pseudogene. What was sequenced was PBMCs. The nucleotides are TGTGCCAGCAGCATATCAGGGGATTCACCCCTCCACTTT. Translation gives CASSISGDSPLHF.